The present T cell receptor (beta chain) was sequenced within a study of cytomegalovirus exposure and HLA in healthy donors. Study results and caveats: Cytomegalovirus association was listed for around 170 TCR beta chains.

Deletions cut 0 bases from V and 0 bases from J, with 10 bases between. CDR3 length: 17 residues. Germline-derived CDR1 and CDR2 are SGHRS and YFSETQ. Notes on this clone: Its antigen is as yet unknown.

The data were produced by immunoSEQ multiplex PCR, yet TCRdb's version contains in-frame clones alone and is incomplete. In the table there are 100,000 to 150,000 clones, about 88% of which are singletons. This TCR was sampled from a woman under 30 in good health and CMV-seronegative. The sequenced material came from PBMCs. This chain links TRBV5-1 with TRBJ1-6; D uncertain. The CDR3 DNA sequence: TGCGCCAGCAGCTTGGGTGGTCCGAGCTCCTATAATTCACCCCTCCACTTT. This translates into CASSLGGPSSYNSPLHF. Together with reference TRBV5-1 and TRBJ1-6, the CDR3 gives the full variable domain: KAGVTQTPRYLIKTRGQQVTLSCSPISGHRSVSWYQQTPGQGLQFLFEYFSETQRNKGNFPGRFSGRQFSNSRSEMNVSTLELGDSALYLCASSLGGPSSYNSPLHFGNGTRLTVT.